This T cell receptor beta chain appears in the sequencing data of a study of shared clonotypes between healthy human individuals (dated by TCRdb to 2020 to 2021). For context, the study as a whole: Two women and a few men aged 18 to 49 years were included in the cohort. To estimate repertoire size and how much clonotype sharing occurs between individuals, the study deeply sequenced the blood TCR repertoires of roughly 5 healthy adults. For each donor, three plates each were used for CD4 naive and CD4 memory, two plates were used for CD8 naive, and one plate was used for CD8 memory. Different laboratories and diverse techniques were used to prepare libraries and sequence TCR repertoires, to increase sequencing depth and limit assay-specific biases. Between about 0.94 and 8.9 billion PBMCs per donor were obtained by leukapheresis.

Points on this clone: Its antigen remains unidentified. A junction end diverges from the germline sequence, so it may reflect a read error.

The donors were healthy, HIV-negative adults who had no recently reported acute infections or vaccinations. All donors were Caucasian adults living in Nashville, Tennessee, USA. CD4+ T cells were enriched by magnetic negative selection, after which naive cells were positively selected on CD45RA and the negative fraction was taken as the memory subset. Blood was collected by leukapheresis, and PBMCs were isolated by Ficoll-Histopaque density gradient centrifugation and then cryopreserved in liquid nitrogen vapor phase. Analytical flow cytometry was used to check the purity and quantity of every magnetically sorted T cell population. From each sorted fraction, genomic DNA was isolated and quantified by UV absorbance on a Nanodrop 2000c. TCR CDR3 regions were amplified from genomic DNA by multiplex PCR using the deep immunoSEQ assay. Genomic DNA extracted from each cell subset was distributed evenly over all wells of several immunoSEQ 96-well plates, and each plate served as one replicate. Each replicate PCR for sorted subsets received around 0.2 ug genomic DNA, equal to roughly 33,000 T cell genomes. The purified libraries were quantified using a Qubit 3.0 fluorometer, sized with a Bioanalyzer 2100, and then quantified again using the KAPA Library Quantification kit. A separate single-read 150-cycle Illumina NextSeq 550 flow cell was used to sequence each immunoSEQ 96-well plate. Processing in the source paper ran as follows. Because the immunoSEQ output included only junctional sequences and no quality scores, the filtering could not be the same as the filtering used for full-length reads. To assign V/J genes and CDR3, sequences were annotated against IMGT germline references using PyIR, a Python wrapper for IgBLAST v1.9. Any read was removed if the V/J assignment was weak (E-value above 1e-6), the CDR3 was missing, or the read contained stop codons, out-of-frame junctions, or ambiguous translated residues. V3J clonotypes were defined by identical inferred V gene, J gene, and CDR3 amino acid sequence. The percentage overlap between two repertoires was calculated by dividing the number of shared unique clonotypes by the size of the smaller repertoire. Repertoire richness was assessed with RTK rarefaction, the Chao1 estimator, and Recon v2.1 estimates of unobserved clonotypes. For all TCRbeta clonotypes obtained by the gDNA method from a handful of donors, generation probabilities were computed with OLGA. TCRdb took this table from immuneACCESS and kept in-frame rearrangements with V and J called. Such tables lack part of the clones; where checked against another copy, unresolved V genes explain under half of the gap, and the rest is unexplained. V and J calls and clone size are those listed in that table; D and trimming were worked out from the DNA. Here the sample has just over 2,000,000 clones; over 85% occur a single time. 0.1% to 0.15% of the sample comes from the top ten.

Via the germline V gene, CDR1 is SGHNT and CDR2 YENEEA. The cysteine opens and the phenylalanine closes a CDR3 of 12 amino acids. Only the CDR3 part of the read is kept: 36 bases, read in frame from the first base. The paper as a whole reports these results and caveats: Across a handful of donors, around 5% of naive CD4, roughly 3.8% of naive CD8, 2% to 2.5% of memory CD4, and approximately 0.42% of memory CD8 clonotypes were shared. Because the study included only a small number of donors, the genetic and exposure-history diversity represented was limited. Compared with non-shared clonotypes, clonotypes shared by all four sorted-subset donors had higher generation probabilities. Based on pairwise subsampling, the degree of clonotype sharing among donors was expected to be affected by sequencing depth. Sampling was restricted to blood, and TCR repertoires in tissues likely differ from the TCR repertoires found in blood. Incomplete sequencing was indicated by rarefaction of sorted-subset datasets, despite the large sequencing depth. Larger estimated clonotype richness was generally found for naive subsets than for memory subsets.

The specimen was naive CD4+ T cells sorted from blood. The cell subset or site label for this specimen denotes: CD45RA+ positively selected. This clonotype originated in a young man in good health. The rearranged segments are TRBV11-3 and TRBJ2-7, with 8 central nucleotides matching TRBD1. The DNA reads TGTGCCAGCAGCAGAGACAGGGGCCAACAGTCCTTC. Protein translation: CASSRDRGQQSF.